The clone carrying this T cell receptor (beta chain) was seen repeatedly, ten times or more. Its specificity is not known. The V end was cut by 2 bases, the J end by 1 base, with 13 bases between. The CDR3 runs 16 residues. CDR1 is KGHDR and CDR2 is SFDVKD in the germline V gene. The time point is: newly diagnosed GD, antithyroid drugs for less than 3 months. Extracted RNA from PBMCs served as the source of the TCR library. Both iRepertoire HTBI primers and Arm-PCR of CDR3 regions were used to build the TCR beta libraries. TCRdb re-analysed the multiplex PCR reads in MiXCR, keeping a single row per CDR3 protein. The sample contains roughly 560,000 distinct CDR3 sequences, around 12% of which appear only once. This entry belongs to a study of regulatory T cells in long-lasting Graves disease. Findings and limits, study-wide: Patients with persistent disease shared fewer than 3,500 public clonotypes, outpacing the roughly 1,000 shared by new patients.

These data also featured in a second study, about T cells in Graves' hyperthyroidism and ophthalmopathy. That work adds: Patients aged 18 to 65 had newly diagnosed hyperthyroidism lasting under 2 months. The blood repertoire included most of the expanded thyroid clonotypes above 0.001.

Material: peripheral blood mononuclear cells (PBMCs), obtained at new diagnosis, from a patient treated with antithyroid drugs. The chain uses TRBV24-1 and TRBJ2-5; possibly TRBD1 for D (6 bases). This sequence was found in a woman between 25 and 40 years old with Graves disease. This chain's CDR3 is CATSDWQGISQETQYF. The CDR3 DNA reads TGTGCCACCAGTGATTGGCAGGGGATCTCCCAAGAGACCCAGTACTTC.